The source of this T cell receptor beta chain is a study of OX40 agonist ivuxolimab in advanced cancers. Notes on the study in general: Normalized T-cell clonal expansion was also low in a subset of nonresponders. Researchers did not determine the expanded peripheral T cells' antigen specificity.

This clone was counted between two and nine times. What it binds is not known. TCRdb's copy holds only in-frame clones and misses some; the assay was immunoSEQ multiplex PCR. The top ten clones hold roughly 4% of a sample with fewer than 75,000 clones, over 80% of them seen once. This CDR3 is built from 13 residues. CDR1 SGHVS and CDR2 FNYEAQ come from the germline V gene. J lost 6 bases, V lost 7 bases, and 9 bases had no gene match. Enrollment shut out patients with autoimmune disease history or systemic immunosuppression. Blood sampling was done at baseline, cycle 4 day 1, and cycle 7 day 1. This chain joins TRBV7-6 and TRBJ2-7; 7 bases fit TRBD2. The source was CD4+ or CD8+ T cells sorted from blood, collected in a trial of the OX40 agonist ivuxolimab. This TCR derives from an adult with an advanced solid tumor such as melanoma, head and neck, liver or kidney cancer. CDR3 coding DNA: TGTGCCAGCACCCCGGGGGGAGGGTTCGAGCAGTACTTC. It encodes CASTPGGGFEQYF. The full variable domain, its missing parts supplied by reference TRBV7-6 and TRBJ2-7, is GAGVSQSPRYKVTKRGQDVALRCDPISGHVSLYWYRQALGQGPEFLTYFNYEAQQDKSGLPNDRFSAERPEGSISTLTIQRTEQRDSAMYRCASTPGGGFEQYFGPGTRLTVT.